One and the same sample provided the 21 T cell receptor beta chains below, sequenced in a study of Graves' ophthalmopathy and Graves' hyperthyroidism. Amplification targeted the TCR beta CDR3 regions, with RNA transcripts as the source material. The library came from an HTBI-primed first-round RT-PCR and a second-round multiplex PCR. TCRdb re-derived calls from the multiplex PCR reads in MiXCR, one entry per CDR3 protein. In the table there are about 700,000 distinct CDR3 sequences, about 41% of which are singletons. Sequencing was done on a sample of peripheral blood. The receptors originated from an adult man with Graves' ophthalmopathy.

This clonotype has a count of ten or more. The CDR3: CATSQVITGIGETQYF. CDR3 in DNA: TGTGCCACCAGTCAAGTCATTACAGGGATTGGAGAGACCCAGTACTTC. The chain employs TRBV24-1 and TRBJ2-5, with D perhaps TRBD1 (6 bases). V was clipped by 6 bases and J by 4 bases, with 20 bases between them. This CDR3 is built from 16 residues. Germline lookup yields CDR1 KGHDR and CDR2 SFDVKD.

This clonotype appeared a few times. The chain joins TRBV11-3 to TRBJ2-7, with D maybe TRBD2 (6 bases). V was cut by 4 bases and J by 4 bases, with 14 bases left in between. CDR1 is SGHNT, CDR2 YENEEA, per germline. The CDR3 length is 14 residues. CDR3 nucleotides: TGTGCCAGCAGCTACAGGACTAACGGGTACGAGCAGTACTTC. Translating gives CASSYRTNGYEQYF.

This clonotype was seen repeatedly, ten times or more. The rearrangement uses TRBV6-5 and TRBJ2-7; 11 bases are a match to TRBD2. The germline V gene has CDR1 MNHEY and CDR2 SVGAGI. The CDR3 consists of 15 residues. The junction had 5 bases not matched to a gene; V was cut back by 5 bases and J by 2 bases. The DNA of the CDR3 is TGTGCCAGCAGTACTAGCGGGGGATCAACCTACGAGCAGTACTTC. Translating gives CASSTSGGSTYEQYF.

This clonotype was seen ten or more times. This chain's CDR3 is CASSLEGRAGELFF. CDR3 sequence (DNA): TGTGCCAGCAGCTTAGAGGGCCGGGCCGGGGAGCTGTTTTTT. The chain employs TRBV7-9 and TRBJ2-2; no clear D gene. In germline, CDR1 is SEHNR, CDR2 FQNEAQ (reference sequence). Deletions cut 1 base from V and 6 bases from J, with 9 bases between. The CDR3 extends over 14 amino acids.

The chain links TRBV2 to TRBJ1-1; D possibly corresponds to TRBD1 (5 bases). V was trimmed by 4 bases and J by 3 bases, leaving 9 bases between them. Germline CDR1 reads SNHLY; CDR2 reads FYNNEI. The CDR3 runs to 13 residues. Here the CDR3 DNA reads TGTGCCAGCAGTGTTCCCAGGGACACTGAAGCTTTCTTT. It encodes CASSVPRDTEAFF.

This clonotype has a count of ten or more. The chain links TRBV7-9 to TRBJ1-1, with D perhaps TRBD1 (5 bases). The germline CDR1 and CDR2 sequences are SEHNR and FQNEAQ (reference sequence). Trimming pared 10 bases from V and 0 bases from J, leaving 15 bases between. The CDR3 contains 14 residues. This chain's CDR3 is CAITETAMNTEAFF. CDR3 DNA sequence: TGTGCCATCACCGAGACAGCCATGAACACTGAAGCTTTCTTT.

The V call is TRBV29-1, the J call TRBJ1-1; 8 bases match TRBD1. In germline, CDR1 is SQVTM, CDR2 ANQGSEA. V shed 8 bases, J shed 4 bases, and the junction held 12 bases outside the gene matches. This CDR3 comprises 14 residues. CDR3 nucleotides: TGCAGCCGTGGACAGGGCAAGGGGTCCACTGAAGCTTTCTTT. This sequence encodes CSRGQGKGSTEAFF.

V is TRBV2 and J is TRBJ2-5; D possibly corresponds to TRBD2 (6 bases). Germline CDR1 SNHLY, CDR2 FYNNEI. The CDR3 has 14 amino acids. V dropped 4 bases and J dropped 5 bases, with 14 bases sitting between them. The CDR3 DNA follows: TGTGCCAGCAGTGGGCAGGGCGGGGTTGAGACCCAGTACTTC. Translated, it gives CASSGQGGVETQYF.

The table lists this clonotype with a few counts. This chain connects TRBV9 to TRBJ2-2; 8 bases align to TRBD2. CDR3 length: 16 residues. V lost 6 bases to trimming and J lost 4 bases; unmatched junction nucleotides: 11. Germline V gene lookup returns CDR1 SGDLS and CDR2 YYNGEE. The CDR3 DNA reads TGTGCCAGCAACCGTGGCGGGGGGAGAGTCACCGGGGAGCTGTTTTTT. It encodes CASNRGGGRVTGELFF.

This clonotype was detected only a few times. CDR3 protein: CASSLISRDRSVEQYF. The CDR3 DNA follows: TGTGCCAGCAGCTTAATCTCCCGGGATAGGTCCGTCGAGCAGTACTTC. The rearrangement uses TRBV7-8 and TRBJ2-7; the D gene is possibly TRBD2 (5 bases). There are 16 residues in the CDR3. Trimming removed 2 bases from V and 6 bases from J, with 20 bases in between. Germline CDR1 reads SGHVS; CDR2 reads FQNEAQ.

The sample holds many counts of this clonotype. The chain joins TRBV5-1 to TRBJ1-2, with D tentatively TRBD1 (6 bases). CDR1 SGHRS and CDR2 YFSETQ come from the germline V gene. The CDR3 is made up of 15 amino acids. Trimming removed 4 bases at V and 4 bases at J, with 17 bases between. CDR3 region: CASSQDGGVGYGYTF. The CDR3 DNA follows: TGCGCCAGCAGCCAGGATGGGGGCGTCGGCTATGGCTACACCTTC.

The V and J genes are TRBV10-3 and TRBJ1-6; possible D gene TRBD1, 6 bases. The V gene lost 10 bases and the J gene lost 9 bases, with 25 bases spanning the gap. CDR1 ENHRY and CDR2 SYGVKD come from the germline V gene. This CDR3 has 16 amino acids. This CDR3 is CASSPAGTRAVSPLHF. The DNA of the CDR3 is TGTGCCAGCTCACCAGCCGGGACAAGAGCAGTTTCACCCCTCCACTTT.

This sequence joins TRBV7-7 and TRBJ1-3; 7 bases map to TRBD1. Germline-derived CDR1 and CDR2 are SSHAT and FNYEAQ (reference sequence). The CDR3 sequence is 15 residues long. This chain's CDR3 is CASDTGVANGNTIYF. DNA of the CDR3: TGTGCTAGCGACACAGGGGTCGCGAATGGAAACACCATATATTTT.

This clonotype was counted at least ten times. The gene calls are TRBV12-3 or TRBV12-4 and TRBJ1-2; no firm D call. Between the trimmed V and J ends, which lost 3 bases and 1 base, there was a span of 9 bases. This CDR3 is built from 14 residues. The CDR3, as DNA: TGTGCCAGCAGTTTTGGGGTTATTAACTATGGCTACACCTTC. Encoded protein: CASSFGVINYGYTF.

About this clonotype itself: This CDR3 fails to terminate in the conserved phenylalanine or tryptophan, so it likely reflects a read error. The DNA for the CDR3 is TGTGCCAGTCGTGCTGCGGGACTCTCATTAGCGACCCAGTACCTC. Protein sequence: CASRAAGLSLATQYL. The chain couples TRBV19 to TRBJ2-5; a possible D gene is TRBD2 (6 bases). V lost 8 bases to trimming and J lost 7 bases, with 23 bases between them. From germline, CDR1 is LNHDA and CDR2 SQIVND (reference sequence). CDR3 length: 15 residues.

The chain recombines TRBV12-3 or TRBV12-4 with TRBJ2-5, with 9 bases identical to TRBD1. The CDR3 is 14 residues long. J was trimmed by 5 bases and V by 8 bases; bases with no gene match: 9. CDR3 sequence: CASWGQGFFETQYF. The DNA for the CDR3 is TGTGCCAGCTGGGGACAGGGTTTCTTCGAGACCCAGTACTTC.

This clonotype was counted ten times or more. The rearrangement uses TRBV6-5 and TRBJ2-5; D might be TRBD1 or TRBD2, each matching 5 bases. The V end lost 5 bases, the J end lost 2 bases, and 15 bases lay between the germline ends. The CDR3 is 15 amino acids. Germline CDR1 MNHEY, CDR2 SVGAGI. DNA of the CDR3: TGTGCCAGCAGTAAGACGGGGCGAGGACAAGAGACCCAGTACTTC. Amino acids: CASSKTGRGQETQYF.

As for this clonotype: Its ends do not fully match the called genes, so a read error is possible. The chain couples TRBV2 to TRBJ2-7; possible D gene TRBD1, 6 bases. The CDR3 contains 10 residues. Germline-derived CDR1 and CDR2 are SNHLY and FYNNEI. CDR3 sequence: CASSEGQGNF. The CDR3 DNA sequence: TGTGCCAGCAGTGAAGGTCAGGGGAACTTC.

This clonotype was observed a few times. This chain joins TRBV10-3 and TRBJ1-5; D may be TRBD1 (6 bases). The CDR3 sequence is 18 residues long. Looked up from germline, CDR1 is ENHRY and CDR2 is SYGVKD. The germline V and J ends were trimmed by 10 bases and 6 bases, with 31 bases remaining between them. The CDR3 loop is CASSRVRWGAMEGQPQHF. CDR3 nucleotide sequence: TGTGCCAGCAGCCGTGTCCGATGGGGGGCTATGGAAGGTCAGCCCCAGCATTTT.

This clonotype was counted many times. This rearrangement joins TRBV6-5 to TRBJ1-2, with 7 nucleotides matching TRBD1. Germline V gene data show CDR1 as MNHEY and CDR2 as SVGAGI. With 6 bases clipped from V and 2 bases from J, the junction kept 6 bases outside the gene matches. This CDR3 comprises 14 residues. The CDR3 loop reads CASSLGQVNYGYTF. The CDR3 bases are TGTGCCAGCAGCCTTGGACAGGTGAACTATGGCTACACCTTC.

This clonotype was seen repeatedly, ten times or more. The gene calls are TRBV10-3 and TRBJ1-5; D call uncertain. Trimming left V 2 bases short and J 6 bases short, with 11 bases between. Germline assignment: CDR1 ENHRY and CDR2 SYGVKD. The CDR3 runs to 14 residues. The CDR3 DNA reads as TGTGCCATCAGTGAGAAGCTGTCGGGTCAGCCCCAGCATTTT. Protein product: CAISEKLSGQPQHF.